Sequencing of this T cell receptor (beta chain) was carried out in a study of metastatic and nonmetastatic thyroid tumors. Study summary: A comparison of repertoires was made across blood and tumor or nodule tissue from malignant and benign thyroid patients.

Study results and limitations: When malignant thyroid tumors were compared with benign nodules, TCR beta diversity was reportedly significantly higher in the malignant tumors. This held in both blood and tumor samples.

The entire patient cohort was treatment-naive prior to thyroid surgery. CDR1 GTSNPN and CDR2 SVGIG come from the germline V gene (reference sequence). This CDR3 spans 13 amino acids. V lost 6 bases to trimming and J lost 6 bases; unmatched junction nucleotides: 8. On this clone itself: Its antigen is unidentified.

How the authors handled the data: To classify distant metastasis in papillary thyroid cancer, a model was built from CDR3 differences across clinicopathological groups. TCRdb redid the clone calls on the PCR reads using MiXCR. These V and J calls derive from TCRdb rather than the authors' analysis. The data hold tens of thousands of clones, with about 4% observed a single time. This receptor was obtained from a female donor with papillary thyroid cancer or a benign thyroid nodule (not recorded which). Some clones in this sample may be carry-over from other donors' samples. The rearrangement uses TRBV30 and TRBJ2-3; TRBD2 matches at 8 bases. Sequences were obtained from blood. The CDR3 sequence is CACLGLVGDTQYF. The CDR3 DNA reads as TGTGCCTGCCTGGGACTAGTAGGCGATACGCAGTATTTT.